The rows below give T cell receptor beta chains drawn from one sample of a study of T cell responses to AZD1222 COVID-19 vaccine. The method was immunoSEQ multiplex PCR; TCRdb's version includes in-frame clones alone and lacks a portion of them. Altogether roughly 150,000 clones are present, approximately 91% being singletons, with the ten largest covering over 1%. Material: peripheral blood, obtained 28 days after the second AZD1222 dose. The receptors shown here come from an adult who received the AZD1222 COVID-19 vaccine. Both conserved end residues are part of each CDR3. The D gene is left open where the match is weak. Not all rows give a size; the values are once, few, many and, for expanded clones, a class.

CASTLAGDNEQFF | TGTGCCAGCACACTAGCGGGGGACAATGAGCAGTTCTTC | TRBJ2-1 | NA | TRBV6-5 | TRBD2
CASSIHGSPNYGYTF | TGTGCCAGCAGCATCCACGGGTCTCCTAACTATGGCTACACCTTC | TRBJ1-2 | NA | TRBV3-1/TRBV3-2 | NA
CASSLYTLYNEQFF | TGTGCCAGCAGCTTGTACACCCTATACAATGAGCAGTTCTTC | TRBJ2-1 | NA | TRBV7-8 | NA
CASSKQGLDNQPQHF | TGTGCCAGCAGTAAACAGGGGTTGGACAATCAGCCCCAGCATTTT | TRBJ1-5 | NA | TRBV2 | TRBD1
CASSILGRDTEAFF | TGTGCCAGTAGTATCTTGGGTAGGGACACTGAAGCTTTCTTT | TRBJ1-1 | NA | TRBV19 | NA
CASRTGQGGYGYTF | TGTGCCAGCAGGACAGGACAGGGTGGCTATGGCTACACCTTC | TRBJ1-2 | NA | TRBV6-5 | TRBD1
CASSELAAYEQYF | TGTGCCAGCAGTGAATTAGCGGCCTACGAGCAGTACTTC | TRBJ2-7 | NA | TRBV6-1 | NA
CASYGNGQGNSPLHF | TGTGCCAGCTATGGGAATGGACAGGGTAATTCACCCCTCCACTTT | TRBJ1-6 | NA | TRBV6-5 | TRBD1
CASSTPTGGNTGELFF | TGTGCCAGCAGTACTCCCACAGGGGGTAACACCGGGGAGCTGTTTTTT | TRBJ2-2 | few | TRBV2 | TRBD1
CASSEGNNSPLHF | TGTGCCAGCAGTGAAGGCAATAATTCACCCCTCCACTTT | TRBJ1-6 | once | TRBV6-1 | NA
CATSDSPEGARNQPQHF | TGTGCCACCAGTGATTCCCCTGAAGGGGCTCGCAATCAGCCCCAGCATTTT | TRBJ1-5 | NA | TRBV24-1 | NA
CSAHVGGMRWEQYF | TGCAGCGCCCACGTTGGCGGGATGCGGTGGGAGCAGTACTTC | TRBJ2-7 | NA | TRBV29-1 | NA
CASSGWWGGEAFF | TGTGCCAGCAGCGGTTGGTGGGGCGGAGAAGCTTTCTTT | TRBJ1-1 | once | TRBV9 | NA
CASKASKNHYEQYF | TGTGCCAGTAAAGCGTCGAAGAATCACTACGAGCAGTACTTC | TRBJ2-7 | few | TRBV19 | NA
CASRNRDFGYTF | TGTGCCAGCAGAAACCGGGATTTTGGCTACACCTTC | TRBJ1-2 | NA | TRBV28 | NA
CASSHSGVFQETQYF | TGTGCCAGCAGCCACAGCGGGGTTTTCCAAGAGACCCAGTACTTC | TRBJ2-5 | NA | TRBV5-6 | TRBD2
CASSHRTGVNYEQYF | TGTGCCAGCAGCCATAGGACAGGGGTTAACTACGAGCAGTACTTC | TRBJ2-7 | NA | TRBV14 | TRBD1
CASSPRAAEAFF | TGTGCCAGCAGCCCCAGGGCAGCTGAAGCTTTCTTT | TRBJ1-1 | NA | TRBV7-9 | NA
CASSMSRLHQETQYF | TGTGCCAGTAGTATGTCCAGGCTCCATCAAGAGACCCAGTACTTC | TRBJ2-5 | NA | TRBV19 | NA
CASSSGTGHEKLFF | TGTGCCAGCAGTTCCGGGACAGGGCATGAAAAACTGTTTTTT | TRBJ1-4 | once | TRBV6-5 | TRBD1
CASSESVRRQPQHF | TGTGCCAGCAGTGAGTCGGTGAGACGGCAGCCCCAGCATTTT | TRBJ1-5 | NA | TRBV6-1 | NA
CASSPRTGYDTGELFF | TGTGCCAGCAGCCCACGGACAGGGTACGACACCGGGGAGCTGTTTTTT | TRBJ2-2 | NA | TRBV11-3 | TRBD1
CASSLSPGQGPYEQYF | TGCGCCAGCAGCCTCTCCCCCGGACAGGGTCCCTACGAGCAGTACTTC | TRBJ2-7 | NA | TRBV4-1 | TRBD1
CASSPHGDEQFF | TGCGCCAGCAGCCCCCACGGGGATGAGCAGTTCTTC | TRBJ2-1 | NA | TRBV5-1 | NA
CASSRDLGAYEQYF | TGTGCCAGCTCAAGGGACTTAGGGGCCTACGAGCAGTACTTC | TRBJ2-7 | NA | TRBV18 | NA
CASSVAQGELFF | TGTGCCAGCAGTGTCGCCCAAGGGGAGCTGTTTTTT | TRBJ2-2 | NA | TRBV2 | NA
CASSLSPSEYNEQFF | TGTGCCAGCAGCTTATCTCCTAGCGAATACAATGAGCAGTTCTTC | TRBJ2-1 | NA | TRBV13 | NA
CASRKPGVATASTDTQYF | TGTGCCAGCAGAAAGCCAGGGGTCGCTACAGCAAGCACAGATACGCAGTATTTT | TRBJ2-3 | NA | TRBV28 | NA
CASSQDRVGTSGYNEQFF | TGTGCCAGCAGCCAAGATCGGGTTGGGACTAGCGGCTACAATGAGCAGTTCTTC | TRBJ2-1 | NA | TRBV3-1/TRBV3-2 | TRBD2